This T cell receptor (beta chain) derives from a study of T cell responses to AZD1222 COVID-19 vaccine. Overall study findings and caveats: At 160-218 and 743-854, vaccine-associated CD4 TCRs were dominant, and they spanned spike. Possibly, clonal diversity was underestimated; donors were largely white British and included more females. The study sampled repertoires only after the peak T cell response. Baseline serostatus was positive in only a handful of AZD1222 recipients.

The germline V gene has CDR1 SGHTS and CDR2 YDEGEE. The ends were cut back, 1 base at V and 4 bases at J, with 14 bases in the middle. CDR3 length: 15 residues. As regards this clone: Its target is unknown.

TCRdb's copy holds only in-frame clones and misses some; the assay was immunoSEQ multiplex PCR. The sample has over 130,000 clones; more than 90% are singletons. This sequence originates from an adult who received the AZD1222 COVID-19 vaccine. The sequenced sample was peripheral blood, obtained 28 days after the second AZD1222 dose. The chain carries TRBV5-8 and TRBJ1-1, with a tentative D call TRBD1 (6 bases). CDR3 sequence: CASSLSQGWSTEAFF. CDR3 in DNA: TGTGCCAGCAGCTTGAGTCAGGGGTGGTCCACTGAAGCTTTCTTT.